These 22 T cell receptor beta chains came from one sample sequenced in a study of blood T cell repertoires in COVID-19. Here immunoSEQ multiplex PCR was the method, and the copy in TCRdb shows in-frame clones only, minus some. The table has fewer than 400,000 clones, 85% to 90% seen once; the top ten hold about 3%. The sequencing input was peripheral blood. The receptors were sampled from a human donor in a cohort sampled during active COVID-19.

This sequence joins TRBV29-1 and TRBJ2-7, with D possibly TRBD2 on 5 matching bases. CDR3 size: 11 residues. The germline V gene has CDR1 SQVTM and CDR2 ANQGSEA. The V gene lost 6 bases and the J gene lost 3 bases, with 9 bases spanning the gap. The CDR3 nucleotides are TGCAGCGTCACACTAGTCTACGAGCAGTACTTC. This encodes CSVTLVYEQYF.

The chain carries TRBV10-1 and TRBJ1-1; 7 positions agree with TRBD1. CDR1 is WNHNN, CDR2 SYGVQD, per germline (reference sequence). The CDR3 length is 15 residues. V was clipped by 6 bases and J by 0 bases; unmatched bases: 7. The CDR3: CASRPRQGLNTEAFF. CDR3 DNA sequence: TGCGCCAGCAGACCCAGACAGGGCTTGAACACTGAAGCTTTCTTT.

The chain joins TRBV18 to TRBJ1-1; D gene uncertain. V was shortened by 1 base and J by 0 bases, with 9 bases between the two germline ends. The germline gives CDR1 KGHSH, CDR2 LQKENI. The CDR3 totals 15 residues. DNA for the CDR3: TGTGCCAGCTCACCACTCGGCGGCATGAACACTGAAGCTTTCTTT. This encodes CASSPLGGMNTEAFF.

The chain links TRBV25-1 to TRBJ2-3, with D hard to call. V lost 0 bases to trimming and J lost 2 bases, with 12 bases between them. In germline, CDR1 is MGHDK, CDR2 SYGVNS. This CDR3 comprises 16 residues. CDR3 residues: CASSEYPGQITDTQYF. The CDR3 DNA follows: TGTGCCAGCAGTGAATATCCAGGCCAAATCACAGATACGCAGTATTTT.

This clone was seen only once. Germline and junction disagree at one end, which may indicate a read error. This chain uses TRBV7-7 with TRBJ2-1; 8 bases map to TRBD2. CDR1 and CDR2 from the germline V gene are SSHAT and FNYEAQ (reference sequence). The CDR3 spans 15 residues. Here the CDR3 DNA reads TGTGCTAGCAGCCCATCGGGGGGGTCGAGGGATGAGCAGTTCTTC. This encodes CASSPSGGSRDEQFF.

This rearrangement joins TRBV10-3 to TRBJ2-5; D is possibly TRBD1 (6 bases). This CDR3 is 17 amino acids long. Between the trimmed V and J ends, which lost 0 bases and 1 base, there was a span of 15 bases. Germline CDR1 ENHRY, CDR2 SYGVKD. The CDR3 region is CAISESIGEQGQETQYF. CDR3 sequence (DNA): TGTGCCATCAGTGAGTCAATTGGGGAACAGGGCCAAGAGACCCAGTACTTC.

This clone has just one count. The V and J genes are TRBV2 and TRBJ2-4; weak D call: TRBD1 (5 bases). V was pared by 6 bases and J by 11 bases, with 14 bases between. CDR1 is SNHLY, CDR2 FYNNEI, per germline. The CDR3 covers 12 residues. The CDR3 protein is CASRVDISVQYF. The DNA for the CDR3 is TGTGCCAGCAGGGTGGACATCTCGGTTCAGTACTTC.

The chain recombines TRBV9 with TRBJ1-1, with no clear D. Germline V gene sequence: CDR1 SGDLS, CDR2 YYNGEE. The CDR3 spans 13 residues. V lost 0 bases to trimming and J lost 7 bases, with 10 bases between them. The CDR3 DNA is TGTGCCAGCAGCGTAGTAAGCAACCTTGAAGCTTTCTTT. It yields the protein CASSVVSNLEAFF.

This sequence joins TRBV15 and TRBJ1-1; 9 nucleotides align to TRBD1. The CDR3 consists of 16 residues. Trimming at V came to 1 base and at J to 5 bases, leaving 8 bases not matched to a gene. CDR1 and CDR2 from the germline V gene are LNHNV and YYDKDF (reference sequence). CDR3 DNA: TGTGCCACCAGCAGAGGGGGGACAGGGACGGAAACTGAAGCTTTCTTT. Protein sequence: CATSRGGTGTETEAFF.

This sequence joins TRBV7-2 and TRBJ2-3, with a possible D match to TRBD2 (5 bases). Trimming cost V 5 bases and J 8 bases, with 14 bases left between them. From germline, CDR1 is SGHTA and CDR2 FQGNSA. The CDR3 has 13 amino acids. CDR3 sequence reads: CASSTPGVGTQYF. CDR3 bases: TGTGCCAGCAGCACCCCCGGGGTGGGTACGCAGTATTTT.

J is TRBJ1-1 and V is TRBV2, with no clear D. The CDR3 extends over 15 amino acids. CDR1 and CDR2 (germline): SNHLY, FYNNEI. V was cut by 3 bases and J by 2 bases, with 13 bases left in between. DNA of the CDR3: TGTGCCAGCAGTGACGAGGGCCACCCTAACACTGAAGCTTTCTTT. Translating gives CASSDEGHPNTEAFF.

This rearrangement joins TRBV5-1 to TRBJ2-7; 7 bases are shared with TRBD1. Germline CDR1 reads SGHRS; CDR2 reads YFSETQ. The CDR3 is made up of 14 amino acids. The V and J ends lost 4 bases and 1 base, in that order; junction bases with no gene match: 5. The CDR3 spells CASSPSTGSYEQYF. CDR3 DNA: TGCGCCAGCAGCCCGTCGACAGGGTCCTACGAGCAGTACTTC. Full variable domain (remainder filled in from reference TRBV5-1 and TRBJ2-7): KAGVTQTPRYLIKTRGQQVTLSCSPISGHRSVSWYQQTPGQGLQFLFEYFSETQRNKGNFPGRFSGRQFSNSRSEMNVSTLELGDSALYLCASSPSTGSYEQYFGPGTRLTVT.

This clone came up once. This chain connects TRBV28 to TRBJ2-1; D unclear. V was pared by 3 bases and J by 5 bases, with 5 bases between. The V gene's germline CDR1 is MDHEN and CDR2 SYDVKM. The CDR3 sequence is 12 residues long. This chain's CDR3 is CASSFGHNEQFF. The CDR3 region has the DNA TGTGCCAGCAGTTTTGGGCACAATGAGCAGTTCTTC.

The chain joins TRBV5-4 to TRBJ2-1, with 7 bases fitting TRBD2. The CDR3 runs to 14 residues. V shed 4 bases and J 3 bases; nucleotides not matched to a gene: 4. Germline V gene lookup returns CDR1 SGHNT and CDR2 YYREEE (reference sequence). For the CDR3, the DNA is TGTGCCAGCAGCATTGGACTAGACTACAATGAGCAGTTCTTC. Its protein is CASSIGLDYNEQFF.

This clone was seen at least ten times. The chain recombines TRBV9 with TRBJ1-1; 7 bases align to TRBD1. This CDR3 spans 14 amino acids. With V trimmed by 5 bases and J by 1 base, 5 bases remained unmatched. Per germline, CDR1 SGDLS and CDR2 YYNGEE. Here the CDR3 DNA reads TGTGCCAGCAGGACAGGGCCGGAGAACACTGAAGCTTTCTTT. The encoded protein is CASRTGPENTEAFF. Full variable domain (rest looked up from reference TRBV9 and TRBJ1-1): DSGVTQTPKHLITATGQRVTLRCSPRSGDLSVYWYQQSLDQGLQFLIQYYNGEERAKGNILERFSAQQFPDLHSELNLSSLELGDSALYFCASRTGPENTEAFFGQGTRLTVV.

The chain employs TRBV9 and TRBJ1-6; the D is unclear. The CDR3 is made up of 14 amino acids. V dropped 3 bases and J dropped 0 bases, with 4 bases sitting between them. Germline V gene sequence: CDR1 SGDLS, CDR2 YYNGEE. The CDR3 DNA reads as TGTGCCAGCAGCGGCGGCTCCTATAATTCACCCCTCCACTTT. This translates into CASSGGSYNSPLHF. The whole variable domain, filled in from reference TRBV9 and TRBJ1-6, reads DSGVTQTPKHLITATGQRVTLRCSPRSGDLSVYWYQQSLDQGLQFLIQYYNGEERAKGNILERFSAQQFPDLHSELNLSSLELGDSALYFCASSGGSYNSPLHFGNGTRLTVT.

The chain combines TRBV2 with TRBJ2-7; 8 bases are shared with TRBD2. The CDR3 length is 15 residues. The germline V gene encodes CDR1 SNHLY and CDR2 FYNNEI. Losses at the gene ends were 8 bases for V and 2 bases for J; bases not matched to a gene: 11. The CDR3 is CASRGALAATYEQYF. The CDR3 DNA reads as TGTGCCAGCCGGGGGGCACTAGCGGCTACCTACGAGCAGTACTTC.

The chain couples TRBV6-5 to TRBJ2-5, with D unclear. Germline assignment: CDR1 MNHEY and CDR2 SVGAGI. This CDR3 has 13 residues. With 4 bases removed from V and 2 bases from J, the gap between germline ends came to 8 bases. CDR3 DNA sequence: TGTGCCAGCAGTTTAGGCGGTCAAGAGACCCAGTACTTC. This codes for CASSLGGQETQYF.

This clone was counted only a few times. Here the CDR3 reads CASSLSGSTDTQYF. The CDR3 DNA sequence: TGTGCCAGCAGCTTAAGCGGCAGCACAGATACGCAGTATTTT. The chain links TRBV7-3 to TRBJ2-3; D is uncertain. The V end lost 1 base, the J end lost 0 bases, and 5 bases lay between the germline ends. In germline, CDR1 is SGHTA, CDR2 FQGTGA. The CDR3 extends over 14 amino acids.

This clone came up once. The chain has TRBV7-2 and TRBJ2-5, with 8 bases fitting TRBD1. Trimming removed 8 bases from V and 4 bases from J; junction bases left unmatched: 6. CDR1 is SGHTA and CDR2 is FQGNSA in the germline V gene. The CDR3 totals 13 residues. CDR3 residues: CASLYRGTETQYF. CDR3 bases: TGTGCCAGCCTATACAGGGGGACAGAGACCCAGTACTTC.

The CDR3 loop is CATAGGPSNEQFF. CDR3 bases: TGTGCCACCGCGGGGGGGCCTAGCAATGAGCAGTTCTTC. The V gene is TRBV11-2, the J gene TRBJ2-1, with 9 bases fitting TRBD2. V gave up 10 bases and J gave up 6 bases; unmatched junction bases: 7. This CDR3 has 13 residues. The V gene's germline CDR1 is SGHAT and CDR2 FQNNGV.

The chain has TRBV2 and TRBJ1-1; possibly TRBD1 for D (5 bases). Germline values: CDR1 SNHLY, CDR2 FYNNEI. V shed 5 bases and J shed 3 bases, with 10 bases lying between them. CDR3 length: 13 amino acids. The CDR3 DNA follows: TGTGCCAGCAGTTATGGGGGGGACACTGAAGCTTTCTTT. Its protein is CASSYGGDTEAFF.